The T cell receptor (beta chain) under discussion was sequenced for a study of blood T cell repertoires in COVID-19. Overall study: The United States, Italy and Spain provided the acute and convalescent COVID-19 samples.

Sequencing was performed with immunoSEQ multiplex PCR; in TCRdb, only in-frame clones are kept and a portion is missing. The sample shows about 120,000 clones, approximately 87% of them seen only once. In this sample, this clone turned up a few times. The CDR3 has 16 residues. The germline gives CDR1 LNHDA, CDR2 SQIVND (reference sequence). Trimming removed 6 bases at V and 0 bases at J, with 15 bases between. Sequencing input: peripheral blood. The chain employs TRBV19 and TRBJ2-1; the D gene is possibly TRBD2 (6 bases). The receptor was isolated from a man in his sixties or seventies who had recovered from COVID-19. In nucleotides, the CDR3 is TGTGCCAGTAGCGGATTTAGCGGACACTCCTACAATGAGCAGTTCTTC. Its protein is CASSGFSGHSYNEQFF.